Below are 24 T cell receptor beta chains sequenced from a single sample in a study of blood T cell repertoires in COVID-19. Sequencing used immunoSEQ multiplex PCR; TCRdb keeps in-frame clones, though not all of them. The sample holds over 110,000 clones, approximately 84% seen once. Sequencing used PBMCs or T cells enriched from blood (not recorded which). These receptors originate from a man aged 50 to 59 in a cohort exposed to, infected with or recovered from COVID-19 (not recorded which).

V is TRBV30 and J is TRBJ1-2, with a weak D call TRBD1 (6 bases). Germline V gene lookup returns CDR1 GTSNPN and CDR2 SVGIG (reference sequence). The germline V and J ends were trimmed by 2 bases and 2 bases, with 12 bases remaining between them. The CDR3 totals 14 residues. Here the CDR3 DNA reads TGTGCCTGGAGTACAGGGAGCGCAAACTATGGCTACACCTTC. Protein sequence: CAWSTGSANYGYTF.

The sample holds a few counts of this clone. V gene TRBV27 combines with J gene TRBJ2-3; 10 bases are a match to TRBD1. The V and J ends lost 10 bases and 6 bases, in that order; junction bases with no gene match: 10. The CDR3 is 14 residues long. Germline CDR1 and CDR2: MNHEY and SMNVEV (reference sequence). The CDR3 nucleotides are TGTGCCACCTGGAGACAGGGGGCGCAGGATACGCAGTATTTT. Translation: CATWRQGAQDTQYF.

DNA for the CDR3: TGTGCCAGCAGCAAAGATGGGTCAGGGTACACTGAAGCTTTCTTT. Translated: CASSKDGSGYTEAFF. The chain joins TRBV21-1 to TRBJ1-1; TRBD1 reflects the table's D call only, with no check against the DNA. TRBV21-1 counts as a pseudogene. This CDR3 is built from 15 residues.

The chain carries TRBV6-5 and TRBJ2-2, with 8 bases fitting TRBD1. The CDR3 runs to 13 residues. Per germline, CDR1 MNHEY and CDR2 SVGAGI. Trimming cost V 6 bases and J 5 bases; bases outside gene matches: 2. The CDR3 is CASRQGETGELFF. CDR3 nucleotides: TGTGCCAGCAGACAGGGGGAGACCGGGGAGCTGTTTTTT.

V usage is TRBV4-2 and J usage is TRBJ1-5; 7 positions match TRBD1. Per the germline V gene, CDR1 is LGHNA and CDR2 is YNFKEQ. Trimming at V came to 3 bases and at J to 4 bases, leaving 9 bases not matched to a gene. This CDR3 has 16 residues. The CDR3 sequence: CASSQETGTLNQPQHF. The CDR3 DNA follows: TGTGCCAGCAGCCAGGAGACAGGGACGTTGAATCAGCCCCAGCATTTT.

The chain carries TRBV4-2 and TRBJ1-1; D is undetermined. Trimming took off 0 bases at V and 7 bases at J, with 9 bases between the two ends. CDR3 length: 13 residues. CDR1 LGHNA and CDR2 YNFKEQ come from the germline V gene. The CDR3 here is CASSQDGFGEAFF. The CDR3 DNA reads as TGTGCCAGCAGCCAAGACGGGTTTGGTGAAGCTTTCTTT.

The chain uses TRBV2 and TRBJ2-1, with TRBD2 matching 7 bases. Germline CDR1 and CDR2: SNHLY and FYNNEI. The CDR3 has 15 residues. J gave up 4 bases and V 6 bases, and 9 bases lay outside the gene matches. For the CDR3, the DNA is TGTGCCAGCAGGTTTGAGACGGGAGGTTACAATGAGCAGTTCTTC. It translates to CASRFETGGYNEQFF.

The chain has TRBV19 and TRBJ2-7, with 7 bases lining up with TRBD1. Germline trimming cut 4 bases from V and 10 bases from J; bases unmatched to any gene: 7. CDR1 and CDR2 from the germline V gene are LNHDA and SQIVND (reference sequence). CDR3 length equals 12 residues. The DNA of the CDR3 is TGTGCCAGTAGTAGCCGACAGGGTTTACAGTACTTC. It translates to CASSSRQGLQYF.

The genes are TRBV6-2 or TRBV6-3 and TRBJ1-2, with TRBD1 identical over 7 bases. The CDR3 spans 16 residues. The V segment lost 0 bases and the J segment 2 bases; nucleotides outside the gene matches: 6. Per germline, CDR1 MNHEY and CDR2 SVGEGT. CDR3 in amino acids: CASSYSRDSGNYGYTF. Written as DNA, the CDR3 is TGTGCCAGCAGTTACTCGAGGGACAGCGGAAACTATGGCTACACCTTC.

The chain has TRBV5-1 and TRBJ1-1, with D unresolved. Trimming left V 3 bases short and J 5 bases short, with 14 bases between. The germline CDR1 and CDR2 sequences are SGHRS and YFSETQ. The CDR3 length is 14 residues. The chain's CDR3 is CASSSVAGATEAFF. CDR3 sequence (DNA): TGCGCCAGCAGCTCAGTTGCGGGCGCAACTGAAGCTTTCTTT.

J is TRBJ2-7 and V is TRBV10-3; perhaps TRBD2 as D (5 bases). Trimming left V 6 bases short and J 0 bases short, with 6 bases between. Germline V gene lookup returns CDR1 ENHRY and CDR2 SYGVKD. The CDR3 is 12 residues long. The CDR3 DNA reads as TGTGCCATCAGGAGGGACTCCTACGAGCAGTACTTC. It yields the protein CAIRRDSYEQYF.

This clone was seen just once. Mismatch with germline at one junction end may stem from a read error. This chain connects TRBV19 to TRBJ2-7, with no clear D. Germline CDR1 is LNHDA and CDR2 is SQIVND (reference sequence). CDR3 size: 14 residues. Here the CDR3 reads CASSIGRSSDEQYF. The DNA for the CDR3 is TGTGCCAGTAGTATAGGTAGAAGCTCCGACGAGCAGTACTTC.

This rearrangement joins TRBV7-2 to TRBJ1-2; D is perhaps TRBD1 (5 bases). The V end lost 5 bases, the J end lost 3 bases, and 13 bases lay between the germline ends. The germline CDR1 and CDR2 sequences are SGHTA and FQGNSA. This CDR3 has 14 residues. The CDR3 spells CASSPDTGDYGYTF. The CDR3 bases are TGTGCCAGCAGCCCGGACACCGGAGACTATGGCTACACCTTC.

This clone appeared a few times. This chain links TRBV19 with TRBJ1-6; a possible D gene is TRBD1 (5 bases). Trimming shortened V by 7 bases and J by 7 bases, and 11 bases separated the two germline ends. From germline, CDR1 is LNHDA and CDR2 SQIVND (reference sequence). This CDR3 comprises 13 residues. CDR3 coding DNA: TGTGCCAGTAACCGGGGGTCAAATTCACCCCTCCACTTT. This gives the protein CASNRGSNSPLHF.

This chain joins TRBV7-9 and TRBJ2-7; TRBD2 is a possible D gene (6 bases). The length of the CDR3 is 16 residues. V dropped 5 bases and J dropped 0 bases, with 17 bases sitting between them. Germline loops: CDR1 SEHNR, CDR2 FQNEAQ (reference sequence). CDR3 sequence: CASSPLSGGSSYEQYF. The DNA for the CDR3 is TGTGCCAGCAGCCCACTATCTGGGGGGAGCTCCTACGAGCAGTACTTC.

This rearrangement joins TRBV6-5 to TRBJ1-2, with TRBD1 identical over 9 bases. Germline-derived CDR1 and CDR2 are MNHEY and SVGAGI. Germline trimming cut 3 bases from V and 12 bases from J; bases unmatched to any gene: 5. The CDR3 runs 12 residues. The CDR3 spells CASSYSGTGNTF. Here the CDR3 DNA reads TGTGCCAGCAGTTATTCGGGGACAGGGAACACCTTC.

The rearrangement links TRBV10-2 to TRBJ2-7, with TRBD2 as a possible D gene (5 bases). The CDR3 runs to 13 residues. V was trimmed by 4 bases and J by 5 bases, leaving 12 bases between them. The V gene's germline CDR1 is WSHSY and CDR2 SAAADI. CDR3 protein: CASSGGFVNEQYF. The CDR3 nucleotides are TGCGCCAGCAGTGGAGGGTTCGTCAACGAGCAGTACTTC.

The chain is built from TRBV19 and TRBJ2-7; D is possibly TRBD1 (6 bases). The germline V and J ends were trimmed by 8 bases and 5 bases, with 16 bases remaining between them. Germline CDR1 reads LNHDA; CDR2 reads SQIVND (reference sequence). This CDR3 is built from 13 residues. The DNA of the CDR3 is TGTGCCAGTCAAATCAGGGGCTCGGACGAGCAGTACTTC. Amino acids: CASQIRGSDEQYF.

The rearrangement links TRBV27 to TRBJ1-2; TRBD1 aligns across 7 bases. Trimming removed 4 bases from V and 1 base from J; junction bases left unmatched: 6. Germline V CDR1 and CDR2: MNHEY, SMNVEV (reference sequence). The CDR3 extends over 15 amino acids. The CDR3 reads CASSSSRGFNYGYTF. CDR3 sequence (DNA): TGTGCCAGCAGTTCCTCCAGGGGGTTTAACTATGGCTACACCTTC.

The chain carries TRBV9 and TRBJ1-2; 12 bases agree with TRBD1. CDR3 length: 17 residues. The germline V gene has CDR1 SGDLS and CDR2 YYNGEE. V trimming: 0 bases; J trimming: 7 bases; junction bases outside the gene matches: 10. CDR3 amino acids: CASSVAGTGGAQGGYTF. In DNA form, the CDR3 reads TGTGCCAGCAGCGTAGCCGGGACAGGGGGCGCCCAAGGTGGCTACACCTTC.

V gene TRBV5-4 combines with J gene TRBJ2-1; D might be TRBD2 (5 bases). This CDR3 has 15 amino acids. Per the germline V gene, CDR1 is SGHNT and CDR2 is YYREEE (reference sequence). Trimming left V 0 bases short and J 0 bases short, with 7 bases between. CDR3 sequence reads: CASSLAGSSYNEQFF. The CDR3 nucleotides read TGTGCCAGCAGCTTGGCTGGGAGCTCCTACAATGAGCAGTTCTTC.

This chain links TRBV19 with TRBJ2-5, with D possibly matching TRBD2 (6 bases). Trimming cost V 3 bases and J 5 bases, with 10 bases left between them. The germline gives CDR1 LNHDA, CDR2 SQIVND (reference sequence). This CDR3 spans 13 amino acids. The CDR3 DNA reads TGTGCCAGTAGTATTACCCGGGAGGAGACCCAGTACTTC. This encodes CASSITREETQYF.

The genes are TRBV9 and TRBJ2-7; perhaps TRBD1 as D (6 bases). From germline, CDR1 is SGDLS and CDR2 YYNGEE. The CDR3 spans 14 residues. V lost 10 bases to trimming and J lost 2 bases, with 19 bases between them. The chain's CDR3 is CAAPPARDTYEQYF. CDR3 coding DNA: TGTGCCGCCCCCCCGGCCAGGGACACCTACGAGCAGTACTTC. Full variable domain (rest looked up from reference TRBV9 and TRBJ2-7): DSGVTQTPKHLITATGQRVTLRCSPRSGDLSVYWYQQSLDQGLQFLIQYYNGEERAKGNILERFSAQQFPDLHSELNLSSLELGDSALYFCAAPPARDTYEQYFGPGTRLTVT.

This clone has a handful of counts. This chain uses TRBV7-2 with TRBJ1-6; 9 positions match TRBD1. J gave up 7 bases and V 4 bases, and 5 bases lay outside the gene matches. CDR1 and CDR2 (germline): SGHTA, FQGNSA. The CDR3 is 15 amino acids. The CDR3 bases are TGTGCCAGCAGCTACCGGACAGGGGACAATTCACCCCTCCACTTT. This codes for CASSYRTGDNSPLHF.